This T cell receptor beta chain was found in a study of cytomegalovirus exposure and HLA in healthy donors. The overall study: Early released data had around 89 million unique TCRs, all coming from HLA-typed donors.

PCR involved 60 Vbeta and 13 Jbeta primers. The repertoire was sequenced with immunoSEQ multiplex PCR; TCRdb's copy has only in-frame clones and lacks some. The sample comprises 130,000 or so clones, roughly 70% of which are singletons, and more than 6% rests with the top ten. V lost 2 bases to trimming and J lost 4 bases; unmatched junction nucleotides: 2. The CDR3 has 14 amino acids. The germline gives CDR1 SGHRS, CDR2 YFSETQ. In regard to this clone: Its cognate antigen is unknown.

Whole-study results and caveats: A later analysis linked a missense variant in DCLRE1C to the trimming of TCR beta V and J genes. The authors considered a cluster of highly shared sequence variants likely to be a sequencing artifact.

The rearrangement joins TRBV5-1 to TRBJ1-3, with 8 bases that match TRBD1. The receptor was isolated from a man aged 35-49 years in good health and CMV-seropositive. Material for sequencing was PBMCs. For the CDR3, the DNA is TGCGCCAGCAGCTTACAGGGGGAAGGAAACACCATATATTTT. Amino acids: CASSLQGEGNTIYF.